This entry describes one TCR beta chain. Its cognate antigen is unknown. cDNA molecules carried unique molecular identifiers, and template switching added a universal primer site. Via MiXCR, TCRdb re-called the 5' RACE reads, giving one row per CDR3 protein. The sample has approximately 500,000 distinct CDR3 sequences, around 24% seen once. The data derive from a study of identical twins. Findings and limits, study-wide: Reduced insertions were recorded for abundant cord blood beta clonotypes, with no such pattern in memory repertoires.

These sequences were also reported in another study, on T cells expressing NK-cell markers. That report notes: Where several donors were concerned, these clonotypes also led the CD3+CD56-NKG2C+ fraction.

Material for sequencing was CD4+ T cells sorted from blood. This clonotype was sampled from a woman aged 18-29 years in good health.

This CDR3 is CSVQSDAYGYTF. The CDR3 nucleotides read TGCAGCGTTCAATCGGACGCTTACGGCTACACCTTC. This chain links TRBV29-1 with TRBJ1-2; D is uncertain. The CDR3 sequence is 12 residues long. Germline V gene sequence: CDR1 SQVTM, CDR2 ANQGSEA. V was trimmed by 5 bases and J by 8 bases, leaving 15 bases between them.